A selection of T cell receptor beta chains follows, all from one sample in a study of T cells in localized non-small cell lung cancer. Here immunoSEQ multiplex PCR was the method, and the copy in TCRdb shows in-frame clones only, minus some. There are around 53,000 clones in the sample; roughly 75% occur only once, and about 4% lies in the top ten. Sequencing used PBMCs, obtained before any cancer treatment. Every receptor here comes from a woman aged 35 to 70 with stage II lung adenocarcinoma. The CDR3 runs from the conserved cysteine through the conserved F or W. A D gene is named only where the DNA matches it firmly. Size is omitted from some rows. Given values are once, few, many or a class for expanded clones.

J gene | clone size | V gene | D gene | CDR3 protein | CDR3 DNA
TRBJ1-5 | . | TRBV5-8 | . | CASSFRIPNQPQHF | TGTGCCAGCAGCTTCAGAATCCCCAATCAGCCCCAGCATTTT
TRBJ2-1 | . | TRBV9 | . | CASSLKGGAYNEQFF | TGTGCCAGCAGCCTTAAGGGGGGCGCCTACAATGAGCAGTTCTTC
TRBJ1-2 | . | TRBV28 | . | CASSLQRINYGYTF | TGTGCCAGCAGTTTACAGCGGATTAACTATGGCTACACCTTC
TRBJ2-7 | . | TRBV6-1 | . | CASSVATEPLDEQYF | TGTGCCAGCAGTGTAGCGACAGAGCCATTGGACGAGCAGTACTTC
TRBJ1-1 | few | TRBV5-6 | . | CASSFVNELLTEAFF | TGTGCCAGCAGCTTTGTGAACGAGCTCTTAACTGAAGCTTTCTTT
TRBJ1-1 | . | TRBV2 | . | CASTQNREPVGMNTEAFF | TGTGCCAGCACTCAGAACCGGGAACCGGTGGGGATGAACACTGAAGCTTTCTTT
TRBJ1-5 | . | TRBV18 | . | CASSPPNQPQHF | TGTGCCAGCTCACCGCCCAATCAGCCCCAGCATTTT
TRBJ1-5 | . | TRBV10-3 | . | CAISANGDHQPQHF | TGTGCCATCAGCGCAAACGGGGATCATCAGCCCCAGCATTTT
TRBJ1-2 | . | TRBV7-2 | . | CASIFEGGYGYTF | TGTGCCAGCATCTTTGAAGGAGGTTACGGCTACACCTTC
TRBJ1-1 | . | TRBV19 | . | CASTEYWSLSSEAFF | TGTGCCAGTACCGAGTATTGGAGCCTTTCTAGCGAAGCTTTCTTT
TRBJ2-1 | . | TRBV27 | . | CASSFYLRGRNEQFF | TGTGCCAGCAGTTTCTATTTAAGGGGACGGAATGAGCAGTTCTTC
TRBJ1-1 | . | TRBV10-1 | . | CASSPSPEGQRPNTEAFF | TGCGCCAGCTCCCCCTCACCGGAGGGGCAGCGACCGAACACTGAAGCTTTCTTT
TRBJ1-2 | . | TRBV29-1 | . | CSVVGPAGYTF | TGCAGCGTGGTGGGTCCTGCGGGCTACACCTTC
TRBJ1-5 | . | TRBV6-5 | TRBD1 | CASSYDRALNQPQHF | TGTGCCAGCAGTTACGACAGGGCTCTCAATCAGCCCCAGCATTTT
TRBJ2-5 | few | TRBV4-1 | . | CASSQGSLGGETQYF | TGCGCCAGCAGCCAAGGTTCCCTAGGCGGAGAGACCCAGTACTTC
TRBJ1-1 | . | TRBV6-5 | . | CASGPSGVPTEAFF | TGTGCCAGCGGTCCCTCTGGGGTGCCCACTGAAGCTTTCTTT
TRBJ1-1 | . | TRBV28 | TRBD1 | CASSPGQMNTEAFF | TGTGCCAGCAGTCCGGGACAGATGAACACTGAAGCTTTCTTT
TRBJ1-4 | once | TRBV29-1 | . | CSGRTSVDEKLFF | TGCAGCGGGAGGACATCGGTGGATGAAAAACTGTTTTTT
TRBJ1-6 | . | TRBV30 | . | CAWSIGEASPLHF | TGTGCCTGGAGTATCGGGGAAGCTTCACCCCTCCACTTT
TRBJ1-5 | . | TRBV29-1 | TRBD1 | CSVATQGADSNQPQHF | TGCAGCGTTGCGACACAGGGGGCGGATAGCAATCAGCCCCAGCATTTT
TRBJ2-7 | . | TRBV7-8 | . | CASSLKQLEYSYEQYF | TGTGCCAGCAGCTTAAAACAGCTAGAGTACTCCTACGAGCAGTACTTC
TRBJ1-2 | . | TRBV9 | . | CASRSQGFIGYTF | TGTGCCAGCAGGAGTCAGGGGTTTATTGGCTACACCTTC
TRBJ2-5 | . | TRBV4-1 | . | CASSREGTGETQYF | TGCGCCAGCAGCCGGGAAGGCACGGGGGAGACCCAGTACTTC
TRBJ1-1 | . | TRBV6-5 | . | CASSYALNTEAFF | TGTGCCAGCAGTTACGCGCTGAACACTGAAGCTTTCTTT
TRBJ1-3 | . | TRBV19 | . | CASSQLGESSGNTIYF | TGTGCCAGTAGCCAGTTAGGGGAAAGCTCTGGAAACACCATATATTTT
TRBJ1-2 | . | TRBV5-2 | . | CASKHTGVRKTYGYTF | TGTGCCAGCAAACACACGGGAGTACGAAAGACCTATGGCTACACCTTC
TRBJ2-5 | . | TRBV14 | . | CASSQWAGGGGRQETQYF | TGTGCCAGCAGCCAATGGGCCGGAGGCGGTGGTAGGCAAGAGACCCAGTACTTC
TRBJ2-7 | few | TRBV10-3 | . | CAISAGGMHEQYF | TGTGCCATCAGTGCCGGAGGGATGCACGAGCAGTACTTC
TRBJ1-2 | . | TRBV9 | . | CASSETPDNYGYTF | TGTGCCAGCAGCGAGACCCCAGATAACTATGGCTACACCTTC
TRBJ1-1 | . | TRBV7-3 | . | CASSFSGRNTEAFF | TGTGCCAGCAGCTTCTCAGGGAGGAACACTGAAGCTTTCTTT
TRBJ1-2 | . | TRBV5-4 | . | CASSLRMERDGYTF | TGTGCCAGCAGCTTGAGGATGGAGCGAGACGGCTACACCTTC
TRBJ1-1 | . | TRBV5-1 | TRBD1 | CASSLFTGAFFEAFF | TGCGCCAGCAGCTTATTTACAGGGGCCTTCTTTGAAGCTTTCTTT
TRBJ1-5 | . | TRBV30 | . | CAWSVEQPQHF | TGTGCCTGGAGTGTAGAACAGCCCCAGCATTTT
TRBJ2-4 | . | TRBV25-1 | . | CASSVSHRADIQYF | TGTGCCAGCAGTGTTTCCCACAGGGCGGACATTCAGTACTTC
TRBJ1-2 | . | TRBV14 | . | CASSQSRLGYTF | TGTGCCAGCAGTCAAAGCAGGCTTGGCTACACCTTC
TRBJ1-1 | . | TRBV9 | . | CASSATSGGEAFF | TGTGCCAGCAGCGCAACCTCGGGGGGCGAAGCTTTCTTT
TRBJ2-5 | . | TRBV7-2 | TRBD1 | CASRDQTGDRETQYF | TGTGCCAGCAGGGACCAGACAGGGGATCGAGAGACCCAGTACTTC
TRBJ2-7 | . | TRBV6-5 | . | CASSYGSSLPYEQYF | TGTGCCAGCAGTTACGGGTCTAGCCTACCCTACGAGCAGTACTTC
TRBJ1-1 | . | TRBV7-2 | . | CASSFLGTTEAFF | TGTGCCAGCAGCTTCCTAGGGACTACTGAAGCTTTCTTT
TRBJ2-7 | . | TRBV18 | . | CASSPDSSSYEQYF | TGTGCCAGCTCACCCGACAGTAGCTCCTACGAGCAGTACTTC
TRBJ2-3 | . | TRBV10-3 | . | CAISDDTDTQYF | TGTGCCATCAGTGACGACACAGATACGCAGTATTTT
TRBJ2-2 | . | TRBV4-2 | TRBD2 | CASSPWTSGGTGELFF | TGTGCCAGCAGCCCTTGGACTAGCGGGGGAACCGGGGAGCTGTTTTTT
TRBJ1-1 | . | TRBV10-3 | TRBD1 | CAIRETGTIRTEAFF | TGTGCCATCAGGGAGACAGGGACGATAAGAACTGAAGCTTTCTTT
TRBJ2-2 | . | TRBV9 | . | CASSVGSYRNQAGELFF | TGTGCCAGCAGCGTAGGCTCCTACAGAAATCAGGCCGGGGAGCTGTTTTTT
TRBJ1-5 | . | TRBV28 | TRBD1 | CASSPETGGDQPQHF | TGTGCCAGCAGCCCAGAGACAGGGGGCGATCAGCCCCAGCATTTT
TRBJ2-7 | . | TRBV2 | TRBD1 | CASSEGTGAYEQYF | TGTGCCAGCAGTGAAGGGACAGGGGCCTACGAGCAGTACTTC
TRBJ2-7 | few | TRBV5-4 | TRBD1 | CASRYEGQESSYEQYF | TGTGCCAGCAGATATGAGGGACAGGAAAGCTCCTACGAGCAGTACTTC
TRBJ1-5 | . | TRBV7-9 | TRBD1 | CASSVQGGQPQHF | TGTGCCAGCAGCGTCCAGGGGGGTCAGCCCCAGCATTTT
TRBJ2-7 | . | TRBV6-6 | . | CASSSTVPDNEQYF | TGTGCCAGCAGTTCCACCGTCCCTGACAACGAGCAGTACTTC
TRBJ1-6 | . | TRBV19 | . | CATSATYNSPLHF | TGTGCCACGTCGGCAACCTATAATTCACCCCTCCACTTT
TRBJ2-7 | . | TRBV30 | . | CAWSVVAREQYF | TGTGCCTGGAGTGTAGTAGCGCGTGAGCAGTACTTC